The clone carrying this TCR beta chain was seen at least ten times. Its target is unknown. These data are taken from a study of T cell repertoires in cytomegalovirus infection. Study background: Both CMV infection and a matching HLA type were indicated by public TCR beta signatures.

The CDR3 contains 15 residues. J was trimmed by 1 base and V by 1 base; bases with no gene match: 3. CDR1 and CDR2 (germline): SGHVS, FNYEAQ. TCRdb called the reads again in MiXCR, with one record for every CDR3 protein. This table holds approximately 500,000 distinct CDR3 sequences, 15% to 20% found once. Findings and caveats of the study: Dominant in the ex vivo response were TCR beta clonotypes restricted by HLA-C and specific for CMV. Of the TCR beta families, the public ones yielded a cumulative frequency that identified carriers of CMV plus the relevant HLA.

The sequenced sample was CD8+ T cells from PBMCs. The sequence was obtained from a human donor in good health (CMV status not recorded). Some clones in this sample may be carry-over from other donors' samples. This rearrangement joins TRBV7-6 to TRBJ1-1; 7 bases are a match to TRBD1. CDR3 in amino acids: CASSLGRQGNTEAFF. In DNA form, the CDR3 reads TGTGCCAGCAGCTTAGGTAGACAGGGGAACACTGAAGCTTTCTTT.